This is a list of T cell receptor beta chains from one sample in a study of cytomegalovirus exposure and HLA in healthy donors. Sequencing used immunoSEQ multiplex PCR; TCRdb keeps in-frame clones, though not all of them. The repertoire holds 100,000 to 150,000 clones, with about 10% as singletons. The specimen was PBMCs. These receptors were obtained from a woman in her late teens or twenties in good health and CMV-seropositive. Both conserved end residues are part of each CDR3. The D gene is left open where the match is weak. The listing skips clone size in some rows; elsewhere it reads once, few, many or a size class.

v_call	d_call	j_call	clone_size	cdr3_aa	cdr3_nt
TRBV30	.	TRBJ1-5	few	CAWSRENSNQPQHF	TGTGCCTGGAGTAGGGAGAATAGCAATCAGCCCCAGCATTTT
TRBV30	TRBD1	TRBJ2-7	.	CAWSVRLGQASSYEQYF	TGTGCCTGGAGTGTAAGGCTCGGACAGGCTAGCTCCTACGAGCAGTACTTC
TRBV4-1	.	TRBJ2-2	few	CASSLRDSGGGELFF	TGCGCCAGCAGCCTCCGGGACTCTGGGGGCGGGGAGCTGTTTTTT
TRBV30	TRBD2	TRBJ2-1	.	CAGTSGSNEQFF	TGTGCCGGGACTAGCGGGAGCAATGAGCAGTTCTTC
TRBV30	TRBD1	TRBJ1-1	few	CAWAGTGSEAFF	TGTGCCTGGGCCGGGACAGGGTCTGAAGCTTTCTTT
TRBV6-1	.	TRBJ2-7	few	CASSVETSYEQYF	TGTGCCAGCAGTGTCGAAACCTCCTACGAGCAGTACTTC
TRBV7-9	.	TRBJ2-1	few	CASSLAGVRDNEQFF	TGTGCCAGCAGCTTAGCGGGAGTCCGGGACAATGAGCAGTTCTTC
TRBV25-1	.	TRBJ1-1	.	CASSEEQITEAFF	TGTGCCAGCAGTGAAGAACAGATCACTGAAGCTTTCTTT
TRBV28	.	TRBJ2-2	.	CASSLVTANTGELFF	TGTGCCAGCAGTTTAGTGACAGCGAACACCGGGGAGCTGTTTTTT
TRBV30	.	TRBJ1-4	few	CAWSVPVFPEKLFF	TGTGCCTGGAGTGTACCGGTTTTCCCAGAAAAACTGTTTTTT
TRBV4-1	.	TRBJ2-3	.	CASSQAPADTQYF	TGCGCCAGCAGCCAAGCCCCCGCAGATACGCAGTATTTT
TRBV29-1	.	TRBJ2-7	few	CSVESAEGGYEQYF	TGCAGCGTTGAGAGTGCCGAGGGTGGGTACGAGCAGTACTTC
TRBV21-1	.	TRBJ2-5	.	CASSNGQQETQYF	TGTGCCAGCAGCAATGGGCAACAAGAGACCCAGTACTTC
TRBV30	.	TRBJ1-2	few	CAWSWEGNYGYTF	TGTGCCTGGAGTTGGGAGGGAAACTATGGCTACACCTTC
TRBV7-9	TRBD1	TRBJ2-7	few	CASSSDRGEEQYF	TGTGCCAGCAGCTCGGACAGGGGAGAAGAGCAGTACTTC
TRBV6-1	.	TRBJ1-5	few	CASRDNQPQHF	TGTGCCAGCCGGGACAATCAGCCCCAGCATTTT
TRBV5-5	TRBD1	TRBJ2-5	.	CASSLLDRATGETQYF	TGTGCCAGCAGCTTGCTGGACAGGGCGACGGGAGAGACCCAGTACTTC
TRBV5-1	.	TRBJ2-3	few	CASSLLSGTTSTDTQYF	TGCGCCAGCAGCTTGTTATCGGGTACTACTAGCACAGATACGCAGTATTTT
TRBV2	TRBD2	TRBJ2-5	.	CASRWGLGSETQYF	TGTGCCAGCAGGTGGGGACTAGGGTCGGAGACCCAGTACTTC
TRBV5-1	.	TRBJ1-4	.	CASRSGPVAANEKLFF	TGCGCCAGCAGGAGCGGTCCGGTGGCAGCTAATGAAAAACTGTTTTTT